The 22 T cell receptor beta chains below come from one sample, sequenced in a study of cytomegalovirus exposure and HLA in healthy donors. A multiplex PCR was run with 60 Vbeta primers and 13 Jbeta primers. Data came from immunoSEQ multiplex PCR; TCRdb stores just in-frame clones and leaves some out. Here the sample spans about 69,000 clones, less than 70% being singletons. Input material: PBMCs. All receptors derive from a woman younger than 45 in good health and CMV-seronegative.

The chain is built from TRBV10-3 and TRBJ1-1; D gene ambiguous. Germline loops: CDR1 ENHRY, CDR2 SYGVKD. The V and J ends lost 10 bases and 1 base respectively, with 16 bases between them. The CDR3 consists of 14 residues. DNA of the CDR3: TGTGCCACGGAGAGGAGTTCCCGGAACACTGAAGCTTTCTTT. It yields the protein CATERSSRNTEAFF.

The CDR3 nucleotides read TGTGCCAGCAGCAGAGGGACAGGGACTTCCTACGAGCAGTACTTC. Its translation is CASSRGTGTSYEQYF. The chain joins TRBV7-8 to TRBJ2-7, with TRBD1 identical over 9 bases. CDR1 SGHVS and CDR2 FQNEAQ come from the germline V gene. This CDR3 is built from 15 residues. Trimming cost V 5 bases and J 1 base; bases outside gene matches: 6.

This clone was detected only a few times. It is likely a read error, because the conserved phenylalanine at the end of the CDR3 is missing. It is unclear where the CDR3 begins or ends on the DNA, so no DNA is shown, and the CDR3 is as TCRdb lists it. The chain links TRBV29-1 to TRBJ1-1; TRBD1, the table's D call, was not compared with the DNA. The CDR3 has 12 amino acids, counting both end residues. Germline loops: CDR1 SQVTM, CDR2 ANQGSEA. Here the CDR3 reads CSVGGGATEALV.

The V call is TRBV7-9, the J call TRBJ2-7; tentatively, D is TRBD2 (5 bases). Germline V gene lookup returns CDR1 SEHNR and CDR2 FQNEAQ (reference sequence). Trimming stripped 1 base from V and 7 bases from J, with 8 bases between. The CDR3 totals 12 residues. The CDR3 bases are TGTGCCAGCAGCTTAGATCCGGGGGAGCAGTACTTC. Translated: CASSLDPGEQYF.

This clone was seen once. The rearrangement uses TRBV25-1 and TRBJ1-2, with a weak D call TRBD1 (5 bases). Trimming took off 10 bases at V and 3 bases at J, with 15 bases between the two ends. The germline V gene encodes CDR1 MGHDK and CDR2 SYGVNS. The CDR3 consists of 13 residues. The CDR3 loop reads CATGRAGDYGYTF. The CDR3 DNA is TGTGCCACCGGTCGGGCGGGGGACTATGGCTACACCTTC.

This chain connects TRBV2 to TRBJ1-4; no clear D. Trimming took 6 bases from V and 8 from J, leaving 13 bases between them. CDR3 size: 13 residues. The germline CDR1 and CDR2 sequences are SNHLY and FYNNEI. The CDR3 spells CASSWSDREKLFF. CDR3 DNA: TGTGCCAGCAGCTGGTCCGATCGGGAAAAACTGTTTTTT.

The CDR3 DNA follows: TGTGCCAGCTCATCCCCCGGGGAGCGGGGGGACTACGAGCAGTACTTC. Protein: CASSSPGERGDYEQYF. This chain joins TRBV18 and TRBJ2-7, with 9 bases lining up with TRBD2. The CDR3 runs 16 residues. Trimming took 5 bases from V and 3 from J; bases not matched to a gene: 11. Germline CDR1 KGHSH, CDR2 LQKENI.

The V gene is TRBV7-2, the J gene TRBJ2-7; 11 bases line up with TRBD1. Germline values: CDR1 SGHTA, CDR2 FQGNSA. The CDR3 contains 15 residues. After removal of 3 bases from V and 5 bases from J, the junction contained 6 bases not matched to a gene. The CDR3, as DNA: TGTGCCAGCAGCTTTCTTAGGACAGGGGGCAACGAGCAGTACTTC. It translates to CASSFLRTGGNEQYF.

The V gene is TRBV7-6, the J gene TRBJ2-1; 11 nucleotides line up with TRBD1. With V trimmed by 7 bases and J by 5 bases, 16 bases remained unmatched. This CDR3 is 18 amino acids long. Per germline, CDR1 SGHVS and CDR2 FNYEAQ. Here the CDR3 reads CASTPVDWTGGQNNEQFF. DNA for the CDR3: TGTGCCAGCACCCCTGTCGATTGGACAGGGGGCCAAAACAATGAGCAGTTCTTC.

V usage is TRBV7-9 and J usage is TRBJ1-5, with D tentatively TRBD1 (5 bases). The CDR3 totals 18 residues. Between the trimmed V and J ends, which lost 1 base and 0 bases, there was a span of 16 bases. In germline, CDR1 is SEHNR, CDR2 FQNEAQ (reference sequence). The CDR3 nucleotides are TGTGCCAGCAGCTTAGACAAGGGGCGCACCTATAGCAATCAGCCCCAGCATTTT. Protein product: CASSLDKGRTYSNQPQHF.

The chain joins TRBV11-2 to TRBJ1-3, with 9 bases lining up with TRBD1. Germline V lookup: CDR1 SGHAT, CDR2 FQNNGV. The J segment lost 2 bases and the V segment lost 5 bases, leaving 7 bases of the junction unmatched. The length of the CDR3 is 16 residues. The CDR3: CASSPSRDRAGNTIYF. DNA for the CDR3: TGTGCCAGCAGCCCCTCCCGGGACAGGGCTGGAAACACCATATATTTT.

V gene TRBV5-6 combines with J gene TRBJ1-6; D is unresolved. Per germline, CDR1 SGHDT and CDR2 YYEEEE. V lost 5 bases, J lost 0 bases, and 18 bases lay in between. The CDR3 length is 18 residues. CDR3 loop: CASSPWVKRSSYNSPLHF. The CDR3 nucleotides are TGTGCCAGCAGTCCTTGGGTCAAGCGAAGCTCCTATAATTCACCCCTCCACTTT.

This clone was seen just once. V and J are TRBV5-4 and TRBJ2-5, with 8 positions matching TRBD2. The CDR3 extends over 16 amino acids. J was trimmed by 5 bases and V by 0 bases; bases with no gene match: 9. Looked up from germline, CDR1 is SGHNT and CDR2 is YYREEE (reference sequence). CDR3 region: CASSLEGGGRPETQYF. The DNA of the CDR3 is TGTGCCAGCAGCTTGGAGGGCGGGGGGCGTCCCGAGACCCAGTACTTC. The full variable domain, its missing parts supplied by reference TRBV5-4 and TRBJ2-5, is ETGVTQSPTHLIKTRGQQVTLRCSSQSGHNTVSWYQQALGQGPQFIFQYYREEENGRGNFPPRFSGLQFPNYSSELNVNALELDDSALYLCASSLEGGGRPETQYFGPGTRLLVL.

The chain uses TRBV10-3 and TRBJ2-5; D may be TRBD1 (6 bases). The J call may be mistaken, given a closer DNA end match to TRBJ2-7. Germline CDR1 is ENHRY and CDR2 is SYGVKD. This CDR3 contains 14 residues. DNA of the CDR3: TGTGCCATCAGTGAGTCATCCAGGGGATACGAGCAGTACTTC. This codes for CAISESSRGYEQYF.

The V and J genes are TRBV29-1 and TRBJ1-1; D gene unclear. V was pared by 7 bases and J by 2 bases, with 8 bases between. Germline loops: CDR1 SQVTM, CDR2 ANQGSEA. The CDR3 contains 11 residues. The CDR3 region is CSGTENTEAFF. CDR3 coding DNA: TGCAGCGGCACAGAAAACACTGAAGCTTTCTTT.

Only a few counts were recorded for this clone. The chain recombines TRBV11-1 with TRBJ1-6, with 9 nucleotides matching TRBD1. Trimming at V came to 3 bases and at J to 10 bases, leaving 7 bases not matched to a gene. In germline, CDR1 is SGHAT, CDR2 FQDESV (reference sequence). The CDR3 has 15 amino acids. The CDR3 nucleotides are TGTGCCAGCAGCTTCCGGACAGGGGCAGGGTCACCCCTCCACTTT. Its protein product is CASSFRTGAGSPLHF.

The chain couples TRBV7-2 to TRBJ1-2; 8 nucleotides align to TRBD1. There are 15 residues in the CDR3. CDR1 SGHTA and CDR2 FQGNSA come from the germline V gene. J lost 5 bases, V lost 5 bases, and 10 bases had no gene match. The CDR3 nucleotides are TGTGCCAGCAGCCCGAGGGACAGGACTTCATATGGCTACACCTTC. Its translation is CASSPRDRTSYGYTF.

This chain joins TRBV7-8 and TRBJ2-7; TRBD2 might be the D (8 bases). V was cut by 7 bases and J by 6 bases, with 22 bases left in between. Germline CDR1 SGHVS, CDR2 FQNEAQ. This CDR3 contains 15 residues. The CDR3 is CASTQTREGAAEQYF. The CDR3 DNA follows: TGTGCCAGCACCCAAACCCGGGAGGGGGCTGCCGAGCAGTACTTC.

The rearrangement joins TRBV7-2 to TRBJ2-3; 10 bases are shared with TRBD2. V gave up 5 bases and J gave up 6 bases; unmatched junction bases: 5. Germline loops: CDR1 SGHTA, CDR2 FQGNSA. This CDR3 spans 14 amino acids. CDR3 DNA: TGTGCCAGCAGCCTTAGCGGGGGGCAGGATACGCAGTATTTT. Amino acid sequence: CASSLSGGQDTQYF.

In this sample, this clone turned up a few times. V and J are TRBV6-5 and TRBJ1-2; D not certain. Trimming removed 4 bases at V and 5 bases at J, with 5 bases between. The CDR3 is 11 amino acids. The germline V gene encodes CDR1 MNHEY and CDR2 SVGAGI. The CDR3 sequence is CASSSLYGYTF. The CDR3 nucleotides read TGTGCCAGCAGTTCCCTATATGGCTACACCTTC.

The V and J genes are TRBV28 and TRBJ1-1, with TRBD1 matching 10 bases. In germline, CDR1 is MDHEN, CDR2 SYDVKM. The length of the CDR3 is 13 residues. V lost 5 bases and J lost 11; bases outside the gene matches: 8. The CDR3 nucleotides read TGTGCCAGCAGTACCCCCGGGACAGGGGTGGCTTTCTTT. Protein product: CASSTPGTGVAFF.

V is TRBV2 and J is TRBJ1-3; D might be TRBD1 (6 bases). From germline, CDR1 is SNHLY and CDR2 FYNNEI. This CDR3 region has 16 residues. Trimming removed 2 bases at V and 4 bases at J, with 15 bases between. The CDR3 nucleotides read TGTGCCAGCAGTGAATGGCTGGGGGCGAAAGGAAACACCATATATTTT. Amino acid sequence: CASSEWLGAKGNTIYF.